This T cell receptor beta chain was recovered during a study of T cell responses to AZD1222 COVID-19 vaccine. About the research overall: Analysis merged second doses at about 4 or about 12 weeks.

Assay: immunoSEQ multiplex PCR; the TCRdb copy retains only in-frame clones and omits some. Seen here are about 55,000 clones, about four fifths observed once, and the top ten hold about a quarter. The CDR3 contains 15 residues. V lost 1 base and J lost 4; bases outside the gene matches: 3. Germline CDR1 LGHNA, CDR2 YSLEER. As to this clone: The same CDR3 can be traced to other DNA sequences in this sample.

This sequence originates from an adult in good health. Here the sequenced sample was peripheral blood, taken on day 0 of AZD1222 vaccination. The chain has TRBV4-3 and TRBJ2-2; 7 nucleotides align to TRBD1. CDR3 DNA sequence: TGCGCCAGCAGCCAAGGTCCAGGGGGCACCGGGGAGCTGTTTTTT. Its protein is CASSQGPGGTGELFF.